This TCR beta chain emerged from a study of blood T cell repertoires in COVID-19. About the study: COVID-19 samples from acute and convalescent phases originated in the United States, Italy and Spain. The cDNA or gDNA used as material had been derived from T cells, B-cell-depleted T cells, or PBMCs.

The CDR3 has 17 residues. The germline CDR1 and CDR2 sequences are LNHNV and YYDKDF (reference sequence). Trimming cost V 1 base and J 2 bases, with 16 bases left between them. The assay was immunoSEQ multiplex PCR, and TCRdb's table has in-frame clones only and misses some. The data show about 190,000 clones, roughly 84% seen once. Sequenced sample: peripheral blood. The V call is TRBV15, the J call TRBJ2-3, with D possibly matching TRBD1 (6 bases). The sequence was collected from a woman between 40 and 50 years old who had recovered from COVID-19. Written as DNA, the CDR3 is TGTGCCACCAGCAGAGGGGATACAGGGAAGGTCACAGATACGCAGTATTTT. The encoded protein is CATSRGDTGKVTDTQYF.